This T cell receptor (beta chain) is from a study of Ad26.COV2.S vaccination and SARS-CoV-2 variants. Treatment of the sample: 15 to 20 received Ad26.COV2.S at low or high dose, single or two shots; roughly five received placebo; per-sample allocation not given. Samples were taken on day 63 after the first vaccine or placebo injection. Assay used: immunoSEQ multiplex PCR; TCRdb lists only in-frame clones, some missing. The sample contains under 500,000 clones, about 92% of which appear only once. The germline gives CDR1 PRHDT, CDR2 FYEKMQ (reference sequence). V lost 5 bases and J lost 4, with 18 bases in between. This CDR3 has 16 residues. This clone was detected once.

V is TRBV13 and J is TRBJ2-4; the D is unclear. The sequenced sample was peripheral blood, obtained in a trial of Ad26.COV2.S vaccine versus placebo. The clonotype comes from a person between 18 and 59 years old who received the Ad26.COV2.S COVID-19 vaccine or a placebo. CDR3 DNA sequence: TGTGCCAGCAGCCCCTCGAGACTCCGGGCGAAAAACATTCAGTACTTC. This codes for CASSPSRLRAKNIQYF.